This T cell receptor (beta chain) was sequenced for a study of T-cell memory formation after mild COVID-19. As for the study in general: TCR clusters were mostly confined to one donor each. Findings and limits, study-wide: Clones shrinking from day 15 to 85 showed even CD4/CD8 mixes; later expanders tilted CD4+. Several responding clones turned up in pre-infection memory, indicating that cross-reactive memory may have taken part.

This clonotype came up a few times. No antigen is known for it. V lost 5 bases and J lost 7; bases outside the gene matches: 11. CDR3 size: 16 residues. From germline, CDR1 is SGHTA and CDR2 FQGTGA. TCRdb redid the calling of the 5' RACE reads with MiXCR, one entry per CDR3 protein. The data hold about 140,000 distinct CDR3 sequences, with 15% to 20% observed a single time. This rearrangement joins TRBV7-3 to TRBJ2-1; 10 nucleotides match TRBD2. Sequencing was performed on PBMCs or a T cell subset sorted from them (not recorded which). The TCR comes from an adult woman who had mild COVID-19 (a few samples of this study predate the infection). Cell type and time point are not known. The CDR3 protein is CASSPQAAGGRNEQFF. The CDR3 DNA follows: TGTGCCAGCAGCCCCCAGGCAGCGGGGGGGCGAAATGAGCAGTTCTTC. The full variable domain, in which reference TRBV7-3 and TRBJ2-1 provide the parts outside the CDR3, is GAGVSQTPSNKVTEKGKYVELRCDPISGHTALYWYRQSLGQGPEFLIYFQGTGAADDSGLPNDRFFAVRPEGSVSTLKIQRTERGDSAVYLCASSPQAAGGRNEQFFGPGTRLTVL.